This T cell receptor (beta chain) was profiled in a study of shared clonotypes between healthy human individuals. Study results and limitations: Estimated richness was generally greater in naive than memory subsets.

The authors split each subset's genomic DNA evenly across several immunoSEQ plates. The assay was immunoSEQ multiplex PCR, and TCRdb's table has in-frame clones only and misses some. The data hold millions of clones, with roughly 95% observed a single time. Naive CD4+ cells were CD45RA-selected; the remaining cells were memory. The CDR3 is 17 residues long. V lost 1 base, J lost 0 bases, and 17 bases lay in between. From germline, CDR1 is SGHKS and CDR2 YYEKEE (reference sequence). Concerning this clone: The target antigen is unknown.

The chain couples TRBV5-5 to TRBJ2-7; tentatively, D is TRBD2 (6 bases). Specimen: naive CD4+ T cells sorted from blood. The subset denotes: CD45RA+ positively selected. The clonotype comes from a man younger than 35 in good health. In DNA, the CDR3 is TGTGCCAGCAGCTTGCTCATTCAGCGGGTTTTCTCCTACGAGCAGTACTTC. Residues: CASSLLIQRVFSYEQYF. Drawing the rest from reference TRBV5-5 and TRBJ2-7, the complete variable domain is DAGVTQSPTHLIKTRGQQVTLRCSPISGHKSVSWYQQVLGQGPQFIFQYYEKEERGRGNFPDRFSARQFPNYSSELNVNALLLGDSALYLCASSLLIQRVFSYEQYFGPGTRLTVT.